This entry lists 13 T cell receptor beta chains sequenced from one sample in a study of cytomegalovirus exposure and HLA in healthy donors. Vbeta (60) and Jbeta (13) primers were used in the PCR. Clones were read by immunoSEQ multiplex PCR, and TCRdb kept only the in-frame ones, dropping some. The sample data list 150,000 to 200,000 clones. Sequencing was carried out using PBMCs. The receptors originated from a young man in good health and CMV-seronegative.

V is TRBV7-2 and J is TRBJ2-7; D is perhaps TRBD2 (6 bases). This CDR3 region has 13 residues. V lost 1 base to trimming and J lost 7 bases, with 11 bases between them. CDR1 SGHTA and CDR2 FQGNSA come from the germline V gene. This CDR3 reads CASSLVWGEEQYF. The DNA of the CDR3 is TGTGCCAGCAGCTTAGTGTGGGGGGAAGAGCAGTACTTC.

The chain uses TRBV7-2 and TRBJ1-4, with 7 bases fitting TRBD1. J gave up 8 bases and V 1 base, and 7 bases lay outside the gene matches. This CDR3 is 15 amino acids long. Germline lookup yields CDR1 SGHTA and CDR2 FQGNSA. The CDR3 coding sequence is TGTGCCAGCAGCTTAGACTACAGGGGAAGAGAAAAACTGTTTTTT. As protein: CASSLDYRGREKLFF.

The chain joins TRBV9 to TRBJ2-7; 8 nucleotides line up with TRBD1. This CDR3 spans 17 amino acids. V gave up 3 bases and J gave up 6 bases; unmatched junction bases: 17. Germline-derived CDR1 and CDR2 are SGDLS and YYNGEE. The DNA for the CDR3 is TGTGCCAGCAGCGCCGGACAGGGTAGGGGGATGAGGTTCGAGCAGTACTTC. This encodes CASSAGQGRGMRFEQYF.

This sequence joins TRBV27 and TRBJ1-1, with D possibly TRBD1 on 5 matching bases. Trimming stripped 5 bases from V and 4 bases from J, with 20 bases between. The CDR3 contains 16 residues. Germline V lookup: CDR1 MNHEY, CDR2 SMNVEV (reference sequence). In nucleotides, the CDR3 is TGTGCCAGCAGTCTAGTTTCCATCCGGAGGGGCACTGAAGCTTTCTTT. Protein: CASSLVSIRRGTEAFF.

V gene TRBV10-3 combines with J gene TRBJ2-1, with D unclear. V was shortened by 2 bases and J by 9 bases, with 8 bases between the two germline ends. Germline V gives CDR1 ENHRY, CDR2 SYGVKD. The CDR3 sequence is 12 residues long. The CDR3 spells CAISESQVEQFF. The CDR3 DNA reads TGTGCCATCAGTGAGAGCCAGGTTGAGCAGTTCTTC.

With regard to this clone: One junction end disagrees with the germline gene, perhaps due to a read error. V usage is TRBV20-1 and J usage is TRBJ2-1; TRBD2 matches at 7 bases. This CDR3 is built from 11 residues. Germline assignment: CDR1 DFQATT and CDR2 SNEGSKA (reference sequence). The CDR3 loop reads CSGETGTMMLF. The CDR3 coding sequence is TGCAGTGGGGAGACCGGGACTATGATGCTCTTC.

V usage is TRBV7-9 and J usage is TRBJ2-1, with TRBD2 matching 11 bases. V gave up 1 base and J gave up 8 bases; unmatched junction bases: 4. The V gene's germline CDR1 is SEHNR and CDR2 FQNEAQ (reference sequence). The CDR3 is made up of 15 amino acids. The CDR3 reads CASSLGLAGGHEQFF. CDR3 coding DNA: TGTGCCAGCAGCTTAGGGCTAGCGGGGGGTCATGAGCAGTTCTTC.

The J gene is TRBJ2-3, the V gene TRBV18; 8 nucleotides line up with TRBD2. Germline V CDR1 and CDR2: KGHSH, LQKENI. This CDR3 contains 17 residues. V lost 1 base and J lost 0; bases outside the gene matches: 6. CDR3: CASSPLVPSGSTDTQYF. The CDR3 DNA follows: TGTGCCAGCTCACCACTTGTCCCTAGCGGGAGCACAGATACGCAGTATTTT.

The DNA of the CDR3 is TGTGCCAGTAGTATTCGGACAGTCGGACCCTACGAGCAGTACTTC. Protein sequence: CASSIRTVGPYEQYF. The V call is TRBV19, the J call TRBJ2-7, with a tentative D call TRBD1 (6 bases). The CDR3 has 15 residues. V lost 3 bases and J 2 bases, leaving 14 bases between the germline ends. The germline CDR1 and CDR2 sequences are LNHDA and SQIVND (reference sequence). The variable domain in full, with the rest retrieved from reference TRBV19 and TRBJ2-7, is DGGITQSPKYLFRKEGQNVTLSCEQNLNHDAMYWYRQDPGQGLRLIYYSQIVNDFQKGDIAEGYSVSREKKESFPLTVTSAQKNPTAFYLCASSIRTVGPYEQYFGPGTRLTVT.

The chain is built from TRBV6-5 and TRBJ1-5, with 7 positions matching TRBD1. CDR1 is MNHEY and CDR2 is SVGAGI in the germline V gene. CDR3 length equals 15 residues. J was trimmed by 2 bases and V by 6 bases; bases with no gene match: 7. CDR3 region: CASRRNDRGNQPQHF. In DNA form, the CDR3 reads TGTGCCAGCAGGAGGAACGACAGGGGCAATCAGCCCCAGCATTTT.

In the case of this clone: Other nucleotide sequences in the sample specify the same CDR3. The rearrangement uses TRBV5-1 and TRBJ2-5; D unresolved. From germline, CDR1 is SGHRS and CDR2 YFSETQ. The V end was cut by 4 bases, the J end by 1 base, with 2 bases between. The CDR3 is 11 residues long. As DNA, the CDR3 is TGCGCCAGCAGCCTCCAAGAGACCCAGTACTTC. Its protein product is CASSLQETQYF.

This chain links TRBV13 with TRBJ1-1, with D unresolved. The CDR3 is 14 amino acids. V was trimmed by 3 bases and J by 4 bases, leaving 12 bases between them. The germline V gene has CDR1 PRHDT and CDR2 FYEKMQ (reference sequence). The CDR3 spells CASSLALGSTEAFF. The CDR3 DNA sequence: TGTGCCAGCAGCTTGGCGTTGGGCAGCACTGAAGCTTTCTTT. Based on the CDR3 plus reference TRBV13 and TRBJ1-1, the full variable domain is AAGVIQSPRHLIKEKRETATLKCYPIPRHDTVYWYQQGPGQDPQFLISFYEKMQSDKGSIPDRFSAQQFSDYHSELNMSSLELGDSALYFCASSLALGSTEAFFGQGTRLTVV.

Here the CDR3 reads CASSVGGGRFNEQFF. The CDR3 DNA reads as TGTGCCAGCAGTGTTGGGGGAGGGAGGTTCAATGAGCAGTTCTTC. This chain uses TRBV6-1 with TRBJ2-1; TRBD2 matches 7 bases. Trimming cost V 4 bases and J 6 bases; bases outside gene matches: 9. The V gene's germline CDR1 is MNHNS and CDR2 SASEGT. The CDR3 has 15 residues.